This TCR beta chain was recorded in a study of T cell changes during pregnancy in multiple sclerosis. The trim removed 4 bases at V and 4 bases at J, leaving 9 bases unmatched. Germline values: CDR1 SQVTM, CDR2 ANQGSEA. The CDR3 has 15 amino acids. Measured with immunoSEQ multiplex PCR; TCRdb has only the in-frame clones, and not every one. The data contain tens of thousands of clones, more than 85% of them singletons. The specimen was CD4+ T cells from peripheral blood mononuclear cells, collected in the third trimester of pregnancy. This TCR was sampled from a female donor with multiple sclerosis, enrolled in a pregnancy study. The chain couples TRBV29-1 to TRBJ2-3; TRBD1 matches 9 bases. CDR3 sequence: CSVARGQGTADTQYF. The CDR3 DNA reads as TGCAGCGTTGCTCGTGGACAGGGGACGGCAGATACGCAGTATTTT.